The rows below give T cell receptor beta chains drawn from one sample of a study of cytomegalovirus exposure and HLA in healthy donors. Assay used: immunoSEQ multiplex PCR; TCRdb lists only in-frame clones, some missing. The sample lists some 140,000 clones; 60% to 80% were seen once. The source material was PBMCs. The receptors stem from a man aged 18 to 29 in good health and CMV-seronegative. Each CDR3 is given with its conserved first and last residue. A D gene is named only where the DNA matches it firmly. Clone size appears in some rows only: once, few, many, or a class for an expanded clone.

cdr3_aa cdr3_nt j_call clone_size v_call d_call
CATSRGRNQPQHF TGTGCCACCAGCAGAGGGCGCAATCAGCCCCAGCATTTT TRBJ1-5 once TRBV15 -
CASSRTPPTAAKNIQYF TGCGCCAGCAGCCGGACACCCCCGACAGCAGCCAAAAACATTCAGTACTTC TRBJ2-4 - TRBV4-1 -
CASSQDITRGNEQFF TGCGCCAGCAGCCAAGATATTACCAGGGGTAATGAGCAGTTCTTC TRBJ2-1 - TRBV4-3 -
CAISLGGPDSNQPQHF TGTGCCATCAGCCTTGGCGGGCCAGATAGCAATCAGCCCCAGCATTTT TRBJ1-5 few TRBV10-3 -
CAISEQTSGSTDTQYF TGTGCCATCAGTGAGCAGACTAGCGGAAGCACAGATACGCAGTATTTT TRBJ2-3 - TRBV10-3 TRBD2
CASSVGTAGEQFF TGTGCCAGCAGCGTAGGGACGGCGGGTGAGCAGTTCTTC TRBJ2-1 few TRBV9 -
CASRNQRGGYETQYF TGTGCCAGCAGAAACCAGCGGGGGGGCTATGAGACCCAGTACTTC TRBJ2-5 few TRBV2 TRBD2
CASSQDSRDYNEQFF TGCGCCAGCAGCCAGGATTCCAGGGACTACAATGAGCAGTTCTTC TRBJ2-1 - TRBV4-3 -
CAWSARGNTGELFF TGTGCCTGGAGCGCCAGGGGGAACACCGGGGAGCTGTTTTTT TRBJ2-2 - TRBV30 -
CSVDHGTGNTEAFF TGCAGCGTTGATCACGGGACAGGGAACACTGAAGCTTTCTTT TRBJ1-1 - TRBV29-1 TRBD1
CAWSHGSGNTIYF TGTGCCTGGAGTCACGGCTCTGGAAACACCATATATTTT TRBJ1-3 - TRBV30 -
CASSSDRFPSGYTF TGTGCCAGTAGCAGCGACAGGTTCCCATCGGGCTACACCTTC TRBJ1-2 - TRBV19 -
CASSNGGGRSYEQYF TGTGCCAGCAGCAACGGTGGGGGCCGCTCCTACGAGCAGTACTTC TRBJ2-7 - TRBV7-2 -
CASSLGGQGAYGYTF TGTGCCAGCAGCTTAGGCGGGCAGGGGGCCTATGGCTACACCTTC TRBJ1-2 - TRBV7-9 TRBD1
CSVEDYPGGLSGANVLTF TGCAGCGTTGAAGATTACCCAGGGGGCCTCTCTGGGGCCAACGTCCTGACTTTC TRBJ2-6 - TRBV29-1 TRBD1
CASSLGDRGLQETQYF TGTGCCAGCAGCTTGGGGGACAGGGGATTACAAGAGACCCAGTACTTC TRBJ2-5 - TRBV7-9 TRBD1
CAYTRDNQETQYF TGTGCCTACACCCGGGACAACCAAGAGACCCAGTACTTC TRBJ2-5 - TRBV30 -
CSVDRQGGYTF TGCAGCGTTGACAGGCAGGGAGGCTACACCTTC TRBJ1-2 once TRBV29-1 -
CASSLFGNTEAFF TGTGCCAGCAGCTTATTCGGGAACACTGAAGCTTTCTTT TRBJ1-1 - TRBV7-9 -
CASSSYYEQYF TGTGCCAGCAGCAGCTACTACGAGCAGTACTTC TRBJ2-7 - TRBV7-2 -
CASSLESLGAEKLFF TGTGCCAGCAGCTTGGAAAGTCTGGGAGCTGAAAAACTGTTTTTT TRBJ1-4 - TRBV5-5 -
CASSGKRGGSTNEKLFF TGTGCCAGCTCTGGGAAACGGGGGGGCTCGACTAATGAAAAACTGTTTTTT TRBJ1-4 once TRBV27 -
CASSPWTGTGGGYTF TGTGCCAGCAGTCCGTGGACAGGGACGGGGGGAGGCTACACCTTC TRBJ1-2 - TRBV27 TRBD1
CASSSGGTGQGPYNEQFF TGCGCCAGCAGCTCGGGGGGTACGGGACAGGGTCCTTACAATGAGCAGTTCTTC TRBJ2-1 - TRBV5-1 TRBD1
CASSLGGQGMETQYF TGTGCCAGCAGCTTAGGTGGGCAGGGGATGGAGACCCAGTACTTC TRBJ2-5 - TRBV13 -
CASSPDRGLTEAFF TGCGCCAGCAGCCCAGACAGGGGGCTCACTGAAGCTTTCTTT TRBJ1-1 - TRBV4-3 TRBD1
CASSARTALSDTQYF TGTGCCAGTAGTGCCCGGACTGCATTATCAGATACGCAGTATTTT TRBJ2-3 - TRBV19 -
CASSPSQSSGGTQETQYF TGTGCCAGCAGCCCCTCCCAGAGTAGCGGGGGGACTCAAGAGACCCAGTACTTC TRBJ2-5 - TRBV4-2 TRBD2
CSVDGTGGYEQYF TGCAGCGTTGATGGGACAGGGGGCTACGAGCAGTACTTC TRBJ2-7 once TRBV29-1 TRBD1
CASTWSGTPLYEQYF TGTGCCAGCACTTGGTCAGGGACTCCCCTCTACGAGCAGTACTTC TRBJ2-7 - TRBV6-1 -
CASSRAGTGLSIQYF TGTGCCAGCAGCCGGGCAGGGACAGGCTTGTCGATCCAGTACTTC TRBJ2-7 - TRBV14 TRBD1
CASSLAAGAFNSPLHF TGTGCCAGCAGCTTAGCGGCGGGGGCTTTTAATTCACCCCTCCACTTT TRBJ1-6 - TRBV7-2 -
CASSSAGGPYNEQFF TGTGCTAGCAGCTCGGCGGGGGGACCCTACAATGAGCAGTTCTTC TRBJ2-1 - TRBV7-7 TRBD2
CASSLHLNYGYTF TGTGCCAGCAGCTTACATTTGAACTATGGCTACACCTTC TRBJ1-2 - TRBV13 -
CASSSKQGFGTDTQYF TGTGCCAGCAGCTCGAAACAGGGCTTCGGCACAGATACGCAGTATTTT TRBJ2-3 - TRBV5-4 -
CASSPHSGGANTGELFF TGTGCCAGCAGCCCTCATAGCGGGGGCGCTAACACCGGGGAGCTGTTTTTT TRBJ2-2 - TRBV4-2 TRBD2
CASSQERASWNYGYTF TGTGCCAGCAGCCAAGAGAGGGCCTCGTGGAACTATGGCTACACCTTC TRBJ1-2 - TRBV4-2 -
CASSFGGDGNTIYF TGTGCCAGTAGTTTTGGAGGGGATGGAAACACCATATATTTT TRBJ1-3 - TRBV19 -
CASSLSGQPKGHTEAFF TGTGCCAGCAGTTTAAGCGGGCAACCTAAGGGACACACTGAAGCTTTCTTT TRBJ1-1 - TRBV27 -
CATADSLGQPQHF TGTGCCACCGCGGACAGCCTAGGGCAGCCCCAGCATTTT TRBJ1-5 once TRBV6-1 -
CASSSPDRLNTEAFF TGTGCCAGCAGTTCCCCGGACAGATTGAACACTGAAGCTTTCTTT TRBJ1-1 - TRBV6-5 -
CAWDRTATYYGYTF TGTGCCTGGGATCGGACAGCCACCTACTATGGCTACACCTTC TRBJ1-2 - TRBV30 -
CASRTGQTYGYTF TGTGCCAGCAGAACAGGACAAACCTATGGCTACACCTTC TRBJ1-2 few TRBV7-2 -
CASSVSGQGAYEQYF TGTGCCAGCAGCGTGAGCGGACAGGGGGCCTACGAGCAGTACTTC TRBJ2-7 - TRBV9 TRBD1
CASSLSDRVPNSPLHF TGTGCCAGCAGTTTGTCCGACAGGGTGCCCAATTCACCCCTCCACTTT TRBJ1-6 - TRBV27 TRBD1
CASSLTGSSYEQYF TGTGCCAGCAGCTTGACAGGAAGCTCCTACGAGCAGTACTTC TRBJ2-7 - TRBV7-9 -
CASSLEAGGGETQYF TGTGCCAGCAGCTTAGAGGCGGGGGGGGGAGAGACCCAGTACTTC TRBJ2-5 - TRBV11-3 TRBD2
CASTADTGELFF TGTGCCAGCACCGCAGACACCGGGGAGCTGTTTTTT TRBJ2-2 - TRBV9 -
CATSRGGTVSPHPYSNQPQHF TGTGCCACCAGCAGAGGCGGGACAGTCTCCCCCCACCCTTATAGCAATCAGCCCCAGCATTTT TRBJ1-5 - TRBV15 TRBD1
CASSFLSGGAVGDTQYF TGTGCCAGCAGCTTCCTCAGCGGGGGGGCCGTGGGAGATACGCAGTATTTT TRBJ2-3 - TRBV7-2 TRBD2
CASRRSNTGELFF TGTGCCAGCCGCAGATCGAACACCGGGGAGCTGTTTTTT TRBJ2-2 - TRBV2 -
CATSRVRGGGYTF TGTGCCACCAGCAGAGTCAGGGGCGGGGGCTACACCTTC TRBJ1-2 - TRBV15 -
CASSNNQGYGYTF TGTGCCAGCAGTAATAACCAGGGATATGGCTACACCTTC TRBJ1-2 - TRBV2 -
CASSVQGKLVVEQYF TGTGCCAGCAGTGTGCAGGGAAAATTAGTCGTCGAGCAGTACTTC TRBJ2-7 - TRBV25-1 -
CASSLVTGSDEQFF TGTGCCAGCAGCTTAGTTACGGGGTCGGATGAGCAGTTCTTC TRBJ2-1 few TRBV13 -
CASSASGTLSDGYTF TGTGCCAGTAGTGCGTCCGGGACTTTGAGTGATGGCTACACCTTC TRBJ1-2 - TRBV19 -
CASSFINQPQHF TGTGCCAGCAGCTTCATCAATCAGCCCCAGCATTTT TRBJ1-5 few TRBV7-2 -
CASSTPQRGDGYTF TGTGCCAGCAGCACCCCACAACGGGGGGATGGCTACACCTTC TRBJ1-2 - TRBV7-9 -
CASSVGTLITYEQYF TGTGCCAGCAGCGTCGGGACATTAATTACCTACGAGCAGTACTTC TRBJ2-7 - TRBV9 -